These T cell receptor beta chains were read from a single sample in a study of blood T cells in healthy people across ages. Using its own MiXCR run on the 5' RACE reads, TCRdb lists one record per CDR3 protein. This table has fewer than 1.5 million distinct CDR3 sequences, about 40% appearing once. Sequenced material: blood. The receptors originated from a woman in her late teens or twenties in good health. Each CDR3 is given with its conserved first and last residue. The D gene is left open where the match is weak. The size of a clone is reported for some rows only, either as once, few or many, or as a class for expanded clones.

TRBJ2-5,TRBD2,TRBV10-2,few,CASRESGRFQETQYF,TGCGCCAGCAGGGAGAGCGGGAGGTTCCAAGAGACCCAGTACTTC
TRBJ2-5,-,TRBV6-1,-,CASTTEGGLIQETQYF,TGTGCCAGCACCACGGAGGGGGGACTGATACAAGAGACCCAGTACTTC
TRBJ2-1,-,TRBV20-1,-,CSARAANNEQFF,TGCAGTGCTAGAGCTGCCAACAATGAGCAGTTCTTC
TRBJ2-3,-,TRBV7-9,-,CASSPDFPDTQYF,TGTGCCAGCAGCCCCGATTTCCCAGATACGCAGTATTTT
TRBJ2-3,-,TRBV7-9,-,CASSQEAVWGVSTDTQYF,TGTGCCAGCAGCCAGGAGGCTGTGTGGGGGGTTAGCACAGATACGCAGTATTTT
TRBJ2-5,-,TRBV15,-,CATSSTQGFGETQYF,TGTGCCACCAGCTCTACTCAGGGGTTTGGGGAGACCCAGTACTTC
TRBJ2-1,TRBD2,TRBV20-1,few,CSAHISGRGPYNEQFF,TGCAGTGCTCACATCAGCGGGAGGGGGCCCTACAATGAGCAGTTCTTC
TRBJ1-2,-,TRBV7-2,-,CASSLSPGQAGYTF,TGTGCCAGCAGCTTAAGCCCAGGGCAAGCCGGCTACACCTTC
TRBJ2-1,TRBD2,TRBV27,-,CASSLFREGRLQFF,TGTGCCAGCAGTTTATTTCGGGAGGGCCGGTTGCAGTTCTTC
TRBJ2-3,TRBD1,TRBV2,-,CASSEGQGLSTDTQYF,TGTGCCAGCAGTGAAGGACAGGGGCTTAGCACAGATACGCAGTATTTT
TRBJ1-1,-,TRBV29-1,-,CSVKTMGSTEAFF,TGCAGCGTTAAAACAATGGGTAGCACTGAAGCTTTCTTT
TRBJ1-1,TRBD1,TRBV7-3,-,CASSQWTKGQPENAEAFF,TGTGCCAGCAGCCAATGGACGAAGGGACAGCCAGAAAACGCTGAAGCTTTCTTT
TRBJ1-2,TRBD1,TRBV5-1,few,CASSTGRDRGRGYGYTF,TGCGCCAGCAGCACCGGAAGGGACAGGGGTCGAGGCTATGGCTACACCTTC
TRBJ1-5,TRBD1,TRBV20-1,-,CSARVSGQVNQPQHF,TGCAGTGCTAGAGTGTCGGGACAGGTCAATCAGCCCCAGCATTTT
TRBJ2-7,TRBD2,TRBV5-5,few,CASSVGLVYEQYF,TGTGCCAGCAGCGTTGGACTAGTTTACGAGCAGTACTTC
TRBJ2-7,TRBD1,TRBV20-1,few,CSADWTGAPISYEQYF,TGCAGTGCCGATTGGACAGGGGCTCCCATCTCCTACGAGCAGTACTTC
TRBJ1-1,TRBD1,TRBV19,-,CASSELTGLEAFF,TGTGCCAGTAGTGAGCTGACAGGGCTTGAAGCTTTCTTT
TRBJ2-5,-,TRBV20-1,few,CSARSPNATQYF,TGCAGTGCTAGATCTCCCAATGCGACCCAGTACTTC
TRBJ1-1,-,TRBV7-9,-,CASSSTLYTEAFF,TGTGCCAGCAGCTCCACTTTATACACTGAAGCTTTCTTT
TRBJ2-3,-,TRBV10-3,few,CAISVGADTQYF,TGTGCCATCAGTGTAGGGGCAGATACGCAGTATTTT
TRBJ2-5,TRBD2,TRBV15,-,CATSRGLGEGFETQYF,TGTGCCACCAGCAGAGGATTGGGGGAGGGCTTCGAAACCCAGTACTTC
TRBJ2-5,TRBD2,TRBV7-2,few,CASSLAGLAGAETQYF,TGTGCCAGCAGCTTAGCGGGGCTAGCGGGAGCTGAGACCCAGTACTTC
TRBJ2-3,-,TRBV3-1,-,CASSQDPAETTDTQYF,TGTGCCAGCAGCCAAGATCCAGCGGAGACCACAGATACGCAGTATTTT
TRBJ2-1,-,TRBV7-6,few,CASSLWSDNEQFF,TGTGCCAGCAGCTTATGGTCGGACAATGAGCAGTTCTTC
TRBJ2-3,TRBD1,TRBV2,few,CASSRDRETTDTQYF,TGTGCCAGCAGTCGGGACAGGGAGACAACAGATACGCAGTATTTT
TRBJ2-5,TRBD1,TRBV5-1,few,CASSLIWGTDQETQYF,TGCGCCAGCAGCTTGATATGGGGGACAGACCAAGAGACCCAGTACTTC
TRBJ1-4,-,TRBV3-1,-,CASSPRRGSNEKLFF,TGTGCCAGCAGCCCCCGGAGGGGTTCTAATGAAAAACTGTTTTTT
TRBJ1-1,-,TRBV30,-,CAWSVRLDTEAFF,TGTGCCTGGAGTGTCCGGCTGGACACTGAAGCTTTCTTT
TRBJ2-3,-,TRBV6-5,-,CATRGGGAFTDTQYF,TGTGCCACAAGGGGAGGGGGGGCTTTCACAGATACGCAGTATTTT
TRBJ1-6,TRBD1,TRBV27,-,CASGGQGGSNSPLHF,TGTGCCAGCGGCGGGCAGGGGGGATCCAATTCACCCCTCCACTTT
TRBJ1-2,TRBD1,TRBV5-1,-,CVSSPGGNYGYTF,TGCGTCAGCAGCCCAGGGGGCAACTATGGCTACACCTTC
TRBJ2-4,-,TRBV25-1,few,CASNDKNIQYF,TGTGCCAGCAATGACAAAAACATTCAGTACTTC
TRBJ1-5,-,TRBV2,-,CASKPPVALNQPQHF,TGTGCCAGCAAACCCCCAGTAGCCCTCAATCAGCCCCAGCATTTT
TRBJ2-1,-,TRBV27,-,CASIQTGTRWFF,TGTGCCAGCATTCAGACCGGGACTCGGTGGTTCTTC
TRBJ1-1,-,TRBV20-1,many,CSARGSITEAFF,TGCAGTGCTAGGGGGTCAATCACTGAAGCTTTCTTT
TRBJ1-6,-,TRBV4-2,-,CASSQESTLGNSPLHF,TGTGCCAGCAGCCAAGAGTCGACCCTCGGGAATTCACCCCTCCACTTT
TRBJ2-7,-,TRBV29-1,many,CSVEVGIYEQYF,TGCAGCGTTGAAGTGGGTATCTACGAGCAGTACTTC
TRBJ1-5,TRBD1,TRBV10-2,-,CASRAGTGASNQPQHF,TGCGCCAGCAGAGCCGGGACAGGGGCAAGCAATCAGCCCCAGCATTTT
TRBJ1-1,-,TRBV10-3,few,CAIRGGEWGTEAFF,TGTGCCATCAGGGGCGGGGAGTGGGGAACTGAAGCTTTCTTT
TRBJ1-6,-,TRBV6-6,-,CASTWALNSPLHF,TGTGCCAGCACCTGGGCCCTTAATTCACCCCTCCACTTT
TRBJ2-5,TRBD2,TRBV6-5,-,CASSHGLAEQYF,TGTGCCAGCAGCCATGGACTAGCGGAGCAGTACTTC
TRBJ1-2,-,TRBV28,-,CASSFSGSNYGYTF,TGTGCCAGCAGTTTTAGCGGCAGCAACTATGGCTACACCTTC
TRBJ1-2,-,TRBV10-3,once,CAINQGSGYTF,TGTGCCATCAATCAGGGTAGTGGCTACACCTTC
TRBJ2-5,-,TRBV7-9,-,CATGASGQETQYF,TGTGCAACAGGGGCTAGCGGGCAAGAGACCCAGTACTTC
TRBJ2-1,TRBD2,TRBV7-9,few,CASSPGTSGYYNEQFF,TGTGCCAGCAGCCCCGGGACTAGCGGATATTACAATGAGCAGTTCTTC
TRBJ1-4,-,TRBV15,-,CATRGGTGEKLFF,TGTGCCACCAGAGGAGGGACCGGTGAAAAACTGTTTTTT
TRBJ2-7,TRBD1,TRBV20-1,-,CSARSGQGSAYEQYF,TGCAGTGCTAGATCGGGACAGGGGTCCGCCTACGAGCAGTACTTC
TRBJ1-2,-,TRBV27,-,CASSLKGIHGYTF,TGTGCCAGCAGTTTAAAGGGAATACATGGCTACACCTTC
TRBJ2-1,TRBD2,TRBV4-1,few,CASSQSAGEYNEQFF,TGCGCCAGCAGCCAATCGGCGGGAGAGTACAATGAGCAGTTCTTC
TRBJ2-4,TRBD2,TRBV5-5,-,CASSAGGAKNIQYF,TGTGCCAGCAGCGCCGGGGGGGCCAAAAACATTCAGTACTTC